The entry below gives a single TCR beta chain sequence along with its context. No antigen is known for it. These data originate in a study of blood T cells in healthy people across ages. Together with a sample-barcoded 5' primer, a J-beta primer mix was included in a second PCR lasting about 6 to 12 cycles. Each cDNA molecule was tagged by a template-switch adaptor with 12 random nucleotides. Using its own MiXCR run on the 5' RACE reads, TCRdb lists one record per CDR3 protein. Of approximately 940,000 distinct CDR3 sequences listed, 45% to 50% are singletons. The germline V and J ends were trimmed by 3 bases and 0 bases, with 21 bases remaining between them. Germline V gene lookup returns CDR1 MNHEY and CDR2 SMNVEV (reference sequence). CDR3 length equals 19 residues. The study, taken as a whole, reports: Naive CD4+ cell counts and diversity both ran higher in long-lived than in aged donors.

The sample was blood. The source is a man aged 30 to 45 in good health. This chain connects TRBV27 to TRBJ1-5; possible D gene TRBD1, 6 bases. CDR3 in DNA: TGTGCCAGCAGTTTTCCCGGGACACCATCGCATGATAGCAATCAGCCCCAGCATTTT. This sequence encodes CASSFPGTPSHDSNQPQHF.